The rows below give T cell receptor beta chains drawn from one sample of a study of T-cell reconstitution after alpha-beta-depleted transplantation in children. Each CDR3 protein is one row after TCRdb ran MiXCR on the PCR reads. The table lists about 580,000 distinct CDR3 sequences, about 21% of them singletons. The sample was PBMCs, mostly from graft donor cells, taken 360 days after TCRalphabeta/CD19-depleted stem cell transplant. Receptors originate from a boy under two years old who had a stem cell transplant for acute myeloid leukemia, so the T cells may come from the graft donor. Each CDR3 is given with its conserved first and last residue. Fields, in order: V gene, D gene, J gene, clone size, CDR3 protein, CDR3 DNA. D genes are given only for firm matches. Not all rows give a size; the values are once, few, many and, for expanded clones, a class.

V: TRBV7-6
D: NA
J: TRBJ2-1
size: NA
CDR3: CASSFIESSYNEQFF
DNA: TGTGCCAGCAGTTTCATTGAGAGCTCCTACAATGAGCAGTTCTTC

V: TRBV20-1
D: NA
J: TRBJ2-7
size: NA
CDR3: CSARGGVGNYEQYF
DNA: TGCAGTGCTAGAGGGGGGGTCGGGAACTACGAGCAGTACTTC

V: TRBV7-9
D: TRBD2
J: TRBJ2-5
size: NA
CDR3: CASSSTSGGIRQETQYF
DNA: TGTGCCAGCAGCTCGACTAGCGGGGGGATTAGACAAGAGACCCAGTACTTC

V: TRBV20-1
D: NA
J: TRBJ1-4
size: NA
CDR3: CSARDRTKLFF
DNA: TGCAGTGCTAGAGATCGGACGAAACTGTTTTTT

V: TRBV29-1
D: NA
J: TRBJ1-1
size: NA
CDR3: CSVEALGGHF
DNA: TGCAGCGTTGAAGCGCTAGGGGGACATTTT

V: TRBV20-1
D: NA
J: TRBJ1-1
size: NA
CDR3: CSASRTAEAFF
DNA: TGCAGTGCTAGTAGGACAGCCGAAGCTTTCTTT

V: TRBV7-9
D: NA
J: TRBJ2-5
size: NA
CDR3: CASSPGDETQYF
DNA: TGTGCCAGCAGCCCTGGGGACGAGACCCAGTACTTC

V: TRBV4-3
D: NA
J: TRBJ2-7
size: NA
CDR3: CASSQALTLGTSYEQYF
DNA: TGCGCCAGCAGCCAAGCCCTGACGTTAGGGACCTCCTACGAGCAGTACTTC

V: TRBV6-5
D: TRBD1
J: TRBJ2-2
size: many
CDR3: CASSYHDRGWDTGELFF
DNA: TGTGCCAGCAGTTACCACGACAGGGGATGGGACACCGGGGAGCTGTTTTTT

V: TRBV25-1
D: NA
J: TRBJ2-6
size: NA
CDR3: CASSPPGFGANVLTF
DNA: TGTGCCAGCAGTCCGCCCGGGTTTGGGGCCAACGTCCTGACTTTC

V: TRBV7-2
D: TRBD2
J: TRBJ2-5
size: NA
CDR3: CASSLALGFLAGEQETQYF
DNA: TGTGCCAGCAGCTTAGCGCTAGGGTTTCTAGCGGGGGAACAAGAGACCCAGTACTTC

V: TRBV28
D: NA
J: TRBJ2-3
size: many
CDR3: CASTPGGGTQYF
DNA: TGTGCCAGCACCCCCGGAGGGGGTACGCAGTATTTT

V: TRBV12-3/TRBV12-4
D: NA
J: TRBJ1-5
size: NA
CDR3: CASIPGPNQPQHF
DNA: TGTGCCAGCATCCCGGGCCCCAATCAGCCCCAGCATTTT

V: TRBV20-1
D: TRBD1
J: TRBJ1-1
size: NA
CDR3: CSARDAGTGGTEAFF
DNA: TGCAGTGCTAGAGATGCGGGGACAGGGGGCACTGAAGCTTTCTTT

V: TRBV20-1
D: NA
J: TRBJ1-6
size: few
CDR3: CSAGDYNSPLHF
DNA: TGCAGTGCCGGCGACTATAATTCACCCCTCCACTTT

V: TRBV29-1
D: NA
J: TRBJ2-1
size: NA
CDR3: CSVLDGFRSSYNEQFF
DNA: TGCAGCGTCCTTGACGGCTTTAGGAGCTCCTACAATGAGCAGTTCTTC

V: TRBV12-3/TRBV12-4
D: TRBD2
J: TRBJ2-3
size: NA
CDR3: CASRLAGAGRTDTQYF
DNA: TGTGCCAGCAGACTAGCGGGGGCCGGGAGGACAGATACGCAGTATTTT

V: TRBV4-1
D: TRBD1
J: TRBJ2-1
size: many
CDR3: CASSQATGTGAASYNEQFF
DNA: TGCGCCAGCAGCCAAGCGACCGGGACAGGGGCGGCCTCCTACAATGAGCAGTTCTTC

V: TRBV4-1
D: TRBD2
J: TRBJ2-2
size: many
CDR3: CASSPQRGNTGELFF
DNA: TGCGCCAGCAGCCCACAGCGGGGGAACACCGGGGAGCTGTTTTTT

V: TRBV12-3/TRBV12-4
D: NA
J: TRBJ2-2
size: many
CDR3: CASRPVGEQGNTGELFF
DNA: TGTGCCAGCAGACCGGTCGGGGAACAGGGGAACACCGGGGAGCTGTTTTTT

V: TRBV7-9
D: NA
J: TRBJ2-1
size: NA
CDR3: CASRPPGKSQDEQFF
DNA: TGTGCCAGCAGACCTCCAGGGAAGTCGCAGGATGAGCAGTTCTTC

V: TRBV18
D: TRBD2
J: TRBJ2-3
size: many
CDR3: CASSPRTSGGADTQYF
DNA: TGTGCCAGCTCACCCCGGACTAGCGGGGGGGCAGATACGCAGTATTTT

V: TRBV24-1
D: TRBD1
J: TRBJ2-2
size: NA
CDR3: CATSDFRQGITGELFF
DNA: TGTGCCACCAGTGATTTTCGACAGGGCATCACCGGGGAGCTGTTTTTT

V: TRBV5-5
D: NA
J: TRBJ1-5
size: few
CDR3: CASSLARVKGQPQHF
DNA: TGTGCCAGCAGCTTGGCAAGGGTGAAGGGTCAGCCCCAGCATTTT

V: TRBV6-1
D: NA
J: TRBJ2-1
size: NA
CDR3: CASSPDPGGSNEQFF
DNA: TGTGCCAGCAGCCCGGACCCCGGTGGTTCCAATGAGCAGTTCTTC

V: TRBV18
D: NA
J: TRBJ2-3
size: few
CDR3: CASSISGDTDTQYF
DNA: TGTGCCAGCTCCATCTCTGGGGACACAGATACGCAGTATTTT

V: TRBV5-1
D: NA
J: TRBJ1-1
size: NA
CDR3: CASSLVRTNTEAFF
DNA: TGCGCCAGCAGCTTGGTCAGGACGAACACTGAAGCTTTCTTT

V: TRBV29-1
D: NA
J: TRBJ1-2
size: few
CDR3: CSVDSPNYGYTF
DNA: TGCAGCGTAGACAGTCCCAACTATGGCTACACCTTC

V: TRBV7-8
D: NA
J: TRBJ1-4
size: NA
CDR3: CASSLARDGFEKLFF
DNA: TGTGCCAGCAGCTTAGCCCGGGACGGCTTTGAAAAACTGTTTTTT

V: TRBV20-1
D: NA
J: TRBJ1-4
size: NA
CDR3: CSAWEQRLNEKLFF
DNA: TGCAGTGCTTGGGAACAGCGCCTTAATGAAAAACTGTTTTTT

V: TRBV11-2
D: TRBD2
J: TRBJ2-1
size: NA
CDR3: CASSLERGYNEQFF
DNA: TGTGCCAGCAGCTTAGAGCGGGGGTACAATGAGCAGTTCTTC

V: TRBV7-9
D: NA
J: TRBJ2-3
size: many
CDR3: CASSLRLVDTQYF
DNA: TGTGCCAGCAGCTTGAGACTAGTAGATACGCAGTATTTT

V: TRBV29-1
D: NA
J: TRBJ2-3
size: many
CDR3: CSVDPWGPTDTQYF
DNA: TGCAGCGTTGACCCCTGGGGCCCTACAGATACGCAGTATTTT

V: TRBV7-2
D: TRBD2
J: TRBJ2-3
size: few
CDR3: CASSRGLVAPDTQYF
DNA: TGTGCCAGCAGCCGGGGACTAGTAGCGCCAGATACGCAGTATTTT

V: TRBV11-2
D: NA
J: TRBJ2-1
size: NA
CDR3: CASRINRARYNEQFF
DNA: TGTGCCAGCAGAATTAACAGGGCTAGGTACAATGAGCAGTTCTTC

V: TRBV29-1
D: TRBD1
J: TRBJ2-7
size: NA
CDR3: CSVQTTGSYEQYF
DNA: TGCAGCGTGCAGACGACAGGGTCCTACGAGCAGTACTTC

V: TRBV7-2
D: NA
J: TRBJ2-1
size: NA
CDR3: CASSPINLAGARNEQFF
DNA: TGTGCCAGCAGCCCTATCAACTTGGCCGGAGCGAGGAATGAGCAGTTCTTC

V: TRBV6-5
D: TRBD1
J: TRBJ2-2
size: few
CDR3: CASSYGDRASTGELFF
DNA: TGTGCCAGCAGTTACGGGGACAGGGCGAGCACCGGGGAGCTGTTTTTT

V: TRBV30
D: TRBD1
J: TRBJ2-1
size: many
CDR3: CAWSSKQGGYNEQFF
DNA: TGTGCCTGGAGCTCAAAACAGGGGGGATACAATGAGCAGTTCTTC

V: TRBV7-9
D: NA
J: TRBJ1-5
size: many
CDR3: CASSLRGEQPQHF
DNA: TGTGCCAGCAGCTTACGGGGGGAGCAGCCCCAGCATTTT